Below, one TCR beta chain is given with its context. The antigen is unknown. Given a much more abundant clone one base away, this may be a read error. Construction of naive CD8 libraries employed about 17,000 to 1,100,000 sorted cells together with 10%, 30% or 50% RNA. Previously described methods and listed TCR primers produced bulk TCR libraries. TCRdb analysed the PCR reads with MiXCR anew, one entry per CDR3 protein. Of about 100,000 distinct CDR3 sequences in the sample, around a third were seen once. This sample is drawn from a study of molecular identifiers for immune sequencing clone quantification. On the study more broadly: The replicates split RNA from approximately 22,000 or 94,000 naive CD8 cells five ways and sequenced four. Study conclusions and caveats: Detectable among around 1 million naive cells, according to reports, was Jurkat TCR RNA spiked in from one cell.

Germline V gene data show CDR1 as LGHNA and CDR2 as YSLEER. V was pared by 1 base and J by 12 bases, with 10 bases of the junction left unmatched. The CDR3 is made up of 16 amino acids. The TCR sequence derives from a human donor in good health. Some libraries in this study had Jurkat cell RNA spiked in. V is TRBV4-3 and J is TRBJ2-1; 12 bases fit TRBD2. The specimen sequenced was naive CD8+ T cells from blood, with Jurkat cell RNA spiked in. Regarding subset: FACS-sorted CD8+CD4-CCR7+CD45RA+ naive T cells. The CDR3 DNA is TGCGCCAGCAGCCAAGGACTAGCGGGAGTACTCAGTGCGCAGTTCTTC. Translating gives CASSQGLAGVLSAQFF.